Listed below are T cell receptor beta chains from one sample, sequenced in a study of blood T cell repertoires in COVID-19. Some clones are missing from TCRdb's copy, which holds only in-frame ones; the method was immunoSEQ multiplex PCR. The sample yields over 70,000 clones, 83% seen once. Source material: peripheral blood. These receptors all stem from a man aged 25-45 years with COVID-19, enrolled during active disease. Each CDR3 is given with its conserved first and last residue. A D gene is named only where the DNA matches it firmly. Clone size is shown for a subset of rows, as once, few, many or a class of expanded clone.

J gene	V gene	D gene	clone size	CDR3 protein	CDR3 DNA
TRBJ1-1	TRBV4-1	TRBD1	.	CASSQADTGGRTEAFF	TGCGCCAGCAGCCAAGCAGACACAGGGGGGAGGACTGAAGCTTTCTTT
TRBJ2-7	TRBV11-2	TRBD1	.	CASSRQGASYEQYF	TGTGCCAGCAGCCGACAGGGTGCGTCCTACGAGCAGTACTTC
TRBJ1-4	TRBV7-9	.	.	CASARSASNEKLFF	TGTGCCAGCGCGAGGAGTGCCTCTAATGAAAAACTGTTTTTT
TRBJ2-7	TRBV11-2	TRBD1	.	CASSLVSGTGRIHEQYF	TGTGCCAGCAGCTTAGTTTCGGGGACAGGGAGAATCCACGAGCAGTACTTC
TRBJ1-5	TRBV6-1	.	.	CASREGPSGFTQHF	TGTGCCAGCAGGGAAGGGCCCTCCGGGTTTACCCAGCATTTT
TRBJ2-5	TRBV3-1/TRBV3-2	TRBD2	.	CASSQEGAGLQETQYF	TGTGCCAGCAGCCAAGAGGGAGCGGGGCTTCAAGAGACCCAGTACTTC
TRBJ1-1	TRBV19	.	.	CASSAAENTEAFF	TGTGCCAGTAGTGCGGCGGAGAACACTGAAGCTTTCTTT
TRBJ2-7	TRBV18	TRBD1	.	CASSPPGQGPYAEQYF	TGTGCCAGCTCACCGCCCGGACAGGGCCCCTATGCCGAGCAGTACTTC
TRBJ1-2	TRBV29-1	TRBD1	.	CSVGTANYGYTF	TGCAGCGTCGGGACAGCAAACTATGGCTACACCTTC
TRBJ2-5	TRBV7-2	.	.	CASSHGGGRGETQYF	TGTGCCAGCAGCCACGGGGGTGGCAGGGGGGAGACCCAGTACTTC
TRBJ1-5	TRBV28	TRBD1	.	CASMLQGAGNQPQHF	TGTGCCAGCATGCTACAGGGGGCCGGCAATCAGCCCCAGCATTTT
TRBJ2-7	TRBV18	TRBD1	.	CASSPPRGQGLGEQYF	TGTGCCAGCTCACCGCCTCGGGGACAGGGCCTTGGGGAGCAGTACTTC
TRBJ2-4	TRBV19	.	.	CASTPGVDTKNIQYF	TGTGCCAGTACCCCGGGAGTAGACACCAAAAACATTCAGTACTTC
TRBJ2-3	TRBV7-2	TRBD2	.	CASSSRLAATDTQYF	TGTGCCAGCAGCAGCAGACTAGCGGCCACAGATACGCAGTATTTT
TRBJ1-1	TRBV18	.	.	CASSPGKQGRNTEAFF	TGTGCCAGCTCACCGGGAAAACAGGGTAGGAACACTGAAGCTTTCTTT
TRBJ1-2	TRBV19	.	.	CASSTRQEAGYGYTF	TGCGCCAGTAGTACCAGACAGGAAGCCGGCTATGGCTACACCTTC
TRBJ1-1	TRBV20-1	TRBD1	.	CSASPGQGEAFF	TGCAGTGCTAGTCCGGGACAGGGTGAAGCTTTCTTT
TRBJ1-5	TRBV19	TRBD1	.	CASSIARGPQPQHF	TGTGCCAGTAGTATTGCCAGGGGGCCTCAGCCCCAGCATTTT
TRBJ1-4	TRBV5-5	.	.	CASSISGVSQEKLFF	TGTGCCAGCAGCATCAGCGGGGTCAGCCAGGAAAAACTGTTTTTT
TRBJ1-5	TRBV27	TRBD1	.	CASSRGGSQPQHF	TGTGCCAGCAGTAGAGGGGGCAGTCAGCCCCAGCATTTT
TRBJ2-7	TRBV2	TRBD1	.	CASSGQGSSYEQYF	TGTGCCAGCAGTGGACAGGGGAGCTCCTACGAGCAGTACTTC
TRBJ2-3	TRBV11-3	TRBD2	.	CASSHGTSGRDTQYF	TGTGCCAGCAGCCACGGGACTAGCGGGCGTGATACGCAGTATTTT
TRBJ2-5	TRBV6-4	TRBD1	once	CASSATAGTGQETQYF	TGTGCCAGCAGTGCAACCGCCGGGACAGGGCAAGAGACCCAGTACTTC
TRBJ1-5	TRBV4-1	TRBD1	.	CASSQELGQGNQPQHF	TGCGCCAGCAGCCAAGAGCTAGGACAGGGCAATCAGCCCCAGCATTTT
TRBJ2-7	TRBV28	TRBD2	few	CASGRGLAGGIYEQYF	TGTGCCAGCGGTCGCGGACTAGCGGGAGGGATCTACGAGCAGTACTTC
TRBJ2-1	TRBV6-1	.	few	CASSAPYRGGYNEQFF	TGTGCCAGCAGTGCCCCGTACAGGGGGGGGTACAATGAGCAGTTCTTC
TRBJ2-6	TRBV3-1/TRBV3-2	TRBD1	.	CASSHLQGAGANVLTF	TGTGCCAGCAGCCATCTACAGGGGGCTGGGGCCAACGTCCTGACTTTC
TRBJ2-7	TRBV6-5	TRBD1	few	CASSSGWDRGSEQYF	TGTGCCAGCAGCTCTGGTTGGGACAGGGGATCCGAGCAGTACTTC
TRBJ2-2	TRBV5-8	.	.	CASSFRGTGSGELFF	TGTGCCAGCAGCTTCAGGGGCACTGGGTCGGGGGAGCTGTTTTTT
TRBJ1-5	TRBV21-1	.	.	CASTRGTGGQPQHF	TGTGCCAGCACCCGGGGGACAGGGGGTCAGCCCCAGCATTTT
TRBJ1-1	TRBV18	.	.	CASSPNTGTNTEAFF	TGTGCCAGCTCACCTAACACAGGGACGAACACTGAAGCTTTCTTT
TRBJ2-1	TRBV9	TRBD1	once	CASSVEDRGTYNEQFF	TGTGCCAGCAGCGTAGAAGACAGGGGGACCTACAATGAGCAGTTCTTC
TRBJ2-2	TRBV7-2	TRBD2	once	CASSLNSGRATGELFF	TGTGCCAGCAGCTTAAACAGCGGGAGGGCCACCGGGGAGCTGTTTTTT
TRBJ2-1	TRBV4-3	TRBD1	once	CASSQEYDRGEFYEQFF	TGCGCCAGCAGCCAGGAGTATGACAGGGGAGAATTCTATGAGCAGTTCTTC
TRBJ2-1	TRBV15	.	.	CATSSYRDSSYNEQFF	TGTGCCACCAGCTCTTACCGGGACTCGTCCTACAATGAGCAGTTCTTC
TRBJ1-4	TRBV18	TRBD1	.	CASSPDRASEKLFF	TGTGCCAGCTCACCTGACAGGGCCTCTGAAAAACTGTTTTTT
TRBJ2-7	TRBV6-5	TRBD2	.	CASTRLAGEGEQYF	TGTGCCAGCACCCGACTAGCGGGAGAGGGCGAGCAGTACTTC
TRBJ2-6	TRBV28	.	.	CASSVPRTHLNSGANVLTF	TGTGCCAGCAGCGTCCCGCGGACTCATCTTAACTCTGGGGCCAACGTCCTGACTTTC
TRBJ1-4	TRBV6-5	TRBD1	.	CAGRKNGQGREKLFF	TGTGCCGGACGAAAGAATGGACAGGGCAGGGAAAAACTGTTTTTT
TRBJ1-5	TRBV30	.	.	CAWSVEHRGRPQHF	TGTGCCTGGAGTGTTGAACATCGAGGCCGGCCCCAGCATTTT
TRBJ2-5	TRBV29-1	.	.	CSVEEGAARETQYF	TGCAGCGTTGAAGAGGGGGCGGCCAGGGAGACCCAGTACTTC
TRBJ2-5	TRBV19	TRBD1	once	CASSSDRVETQYF	TGTGCCAGTTCGAGCGACAGGGTTGAGACCCAGTACTTC
TRBJ2-5	TRBV6-2/TRBV6-3	TRBD2	.	CASSYYGLASETQYF	TGTGCCAGCAGTTACTACGGACTAGCTAGTGAGACCCAGTACTTC
TRBJ1-2	TRBV7-9	.	.	CASSAGPGARYGYTF	TGTGCCAGCAGTGCTGGGCCAGGGGCACGGTATGGCTACACCTTC
TRBJ2-1	TRBV24-1	.	many	CATSDFSRSSEQFF	TGTGCCACCAGTGATTTTTCCAGGTCGAGTGAGCAGTTCTTC
TRBJ2-1	TRBV25-1	.	.	CASMEVGTNEQFF	TGTGCCAGCATGGAGGTCGGTACAAATGAGCAGTTCTTC
TRBJ2-1	TRBV18	TRBD1	.	CASSPTGEVGNEQFF	TGTGCCAGCTCACCTACAGGGGAAGTGGGCAATGAGCAGTTCTTC
TRBJ1-1	TRBV2	.	few	CASSGARGNTEAFF	TGTGCCAGCAGTGGAGCTAGGGGGAACACTGAAGCTTTCTTT
TRBJ2-7	TRBV28	TRBD1	once	CASSFRDRGAEQYF	TGTGCCAGCAGTTTCCGGGACAGGGGTGCCGAGCAGTACTTC
TRBJ1-2	TRBV11-2	.	.	CASSLGSGGYTF	TGTGCCAGCAGCTTAGGGAGCGGCGGCTACACCTTC
TRBJ2-7	TRBV5-4	TRBD2	.	CASSLTRPGLAESYEQYF	TGTGCCAGCAGCTTGACACGCCCGGGACTAGCGGAATCCTACGAGCAGTACTTC
TRBJ1-6	TRBV28	TRBD1	.	CASRVDRGESPLHF	TGTGCCAGCCGGGTGGACAGGGGAGAGTCACCCCTCCACTTT
TRBJ1-3	TRBV11-2	.	few	CASSFPTPVGGNTIYF	TGTGCCAGCAGCTTCCCGACACCGGTGGGTGGAAACACCATATATTTT
TRBJ1-6	TRBV7-2	.	.	CASSSRAYNSPLHF	TGTGCCAGCAGCTCCAGGGCCTATAATTCACCCCTCCACTTT
TRBJ1-1	TRBV3-1/TRBV3-2	.	.	CASSRQGRGNTEAFF	TGTGCCAGCAGCCGTCAGGGCAGGGGGAACACTGAAGCTTTCTTT